These T cell receptor beta chains were read from a single sample in a study of blood T cell repertoires in COVID-19. TCRdb's table, derived via immunoSEQ multiplex PCR, lists solely in-frame clones and lacks some. The sample shows about 95,000 clones, 89% of them seen only once. The sample consisted of peripheral blood. Receptors were obtained from a man aged 55 to 69 with COVID-19, enrolled during active disease. CDR3s include the opening cysteine and the closing phenylalanine or tryptophan. D genes are given only for firm matches. For some rows the clone size is stated as once, few or many, or as a class when expanded; others skip it.

CDR3aa	CDR3nt	d_gene	v_gene	j_gene	abundance
CASSPSRAGGRDEQFF	TGTGCCAGCAGCCCCTCGCGGGCGGGAGGGCGTGATGAGCAGTTCTTC	TRBD2	TRBV7-2	TRBJ2-1	-
CASSENRYEQYF	TGCGCCAGCAGTGAGAACAGATACGAGCAGTACTTC	-	TRBV10-1	TRBJ2-7	-
CATSTTSAQNIQYF	TGTGCCACCTCAACGACTAGCGCCCAAAACATTCAGTACTTC	TRBD2	TRBV18	TRBJ2-4	once
CASSPRTGAYNEQFF	TGTGCCAGCAGCCCCCGGACAGGGGCGTACAATGAGCAGTTCTTC	TRBD1	TRBV11-3	TRBJ2-1	-
CASSQGATSNTGELFF	TGTGCCAGCAGCCAAGGGGCCACCTCGAACACCGGGGAGCTGTTTTTT	-	TRBV3-1/TRBV3-2	TRBJ2-2	few
CASSAGTGGEQFF	TGTGCCAGCAGCGCCGGGACAGGGGGTGAGCAGTTCTTC	TRBD1	TRBV7-3	TRBJ2-1	-
CASSLSGSTDTQYF	TGTGCCAGCAGCCTGAGCGGGAGTACAGATACGCAGTATTTT	TRBD2	TRBV7-3	TRBJ2-3	-
CASSYSSGGGPWTDTQYF	TGTGCCAGCAGTTACTCGAGCGGGGGCGGGCCTTGGACAGATACGCAGTATTTT	TRBD2	TRBV6-2/TRBV6-3	TRBJ2-3	-
CASIPGGWTVDYGYTF	TGTGCCAGCATCCCCGGGGGGTGGACAGTTGACTATGGCTACACCTTC	-	TRBV28	TRBJ1-2	-
CASSYRTTGNTEAFF	TGTGCCAGCAGTTACCGGACGACAGGGAACACTGAAGCTTTCTTT	-	TRBV6-5	TRBJ1-1	-
CASSRTAAFSGNTIYF	TGTGCCAGCAGCCGCACCGCGGCGTTTTCTGGAAACACCATATATTTT	-	TRBV7-9	TRBJ1-3	few
CASSLFPPRTSGRDEQFF	TGTGCCAGCAGCTTATTCCCCCCAAGGACTAGCGGGAGAGATGAGCAGTTCTTC	TRBD2	TRBV13	TRBJ2-1	-
CASNGQGYSPLHF	TGTGCCAGCAACGGACAGGGGTATTCACCCCTCCACTTT	TRBD1	TRBV6-5	TRBJ1-6	-
CASRTGGSFADTQYF	TGCGCCAGCAGGACCGGGGGATCATTTGCAGATACGCAGTATTTT	-	TRBV5-1	TRBJ2-3	-
CASSQTYGYEQYF	TGCGCCAGCAGCCAGACTTATGGCTACGAGCAGTACTTC	-	TRBV4-3	TRBJ2-7	-
CASSPLAGYNSPLHF	TGTGCCAGCAGTCCCCTGGCAGGGTATAATTCACCCCTCCACTTT	-	TRBV27	TRBJ1-6	-
CASSFQGLEAFF	TGTGCCAGCAGCTTCCAGGGGCTTGAAGCTTTCTTT	-	TRBV11-2	TRBJ1-1	once
CASSTGQGLDQPQHF	TGTGCCAGCAGTACCGGACAGGGGCTTGATCAGCCCCAGCATTTT	TRBD1	TRBV27	TRBJ1-5	-
CATSDRGPYSNQPQHF	TGTGCCACCTCGGACAGGGGGCCCTACAGCAATCAGCCCCAGCATTTT	TRBD1	TRBV19	TRBJ1-5	-
CSASPGTAGNTIYF	TGCAGTGCTAGTCCTGGGACAGCTGGAAACACCATATATTTT	TRBD1	TRBV20-1	TRBJ1-3	-
CASSLEGQGFTGELFF	TGTGCCAGCAGCTTGGAAGGACAGGGGTTCACCGGGGAGCTGTTTTTT	TRBD1	TRBV5-5	TRBJ2-2	-
CASSLDRGITGELFF	TGTGCCAGCAGCTTGGACAGGGGAATCACCGGGGAGCTGTTTTTT	TRBD1	TRBV7-3	TRBJ2-2	-
CASSLPSHRGSTGELFF	TGTGCCAGCAGTCTCCCATCCCACAGGGGGTCCACCGGGGAGCTGTTTTTT	TRBD1	TRBV27	TRBJ2-2	-
CASSDSVYYGYTF	TGCGCCAGCAGTGACTCGGTTTACTATGGCTACACCTTC	-	TRBV10-2	TRBJ1-2	-
CASGPIRDRGRYEQFF	TGTGCTAGTGGCCCAATCCGGGACAGGGGACGGTATGAGCAGTTCTTC	TRBD1	TRBV12-5	TRBJ2-1	-
CASGQLGGLRDNEQFF	TGTGCTAGTGGCCAGTTAGGGGGTTTGCGGGACAATGAGCAGTTCTTC	-	TRBV12-5	TRBJ2-1	-
CASSTPGTGKRTEAFF	TGTGCCAGCAGCACACCCGGGACAGGGAAGCGCACTGAAGCTTTCTTT	TRBD1	TRBV11-3	TRBJ1-1	-